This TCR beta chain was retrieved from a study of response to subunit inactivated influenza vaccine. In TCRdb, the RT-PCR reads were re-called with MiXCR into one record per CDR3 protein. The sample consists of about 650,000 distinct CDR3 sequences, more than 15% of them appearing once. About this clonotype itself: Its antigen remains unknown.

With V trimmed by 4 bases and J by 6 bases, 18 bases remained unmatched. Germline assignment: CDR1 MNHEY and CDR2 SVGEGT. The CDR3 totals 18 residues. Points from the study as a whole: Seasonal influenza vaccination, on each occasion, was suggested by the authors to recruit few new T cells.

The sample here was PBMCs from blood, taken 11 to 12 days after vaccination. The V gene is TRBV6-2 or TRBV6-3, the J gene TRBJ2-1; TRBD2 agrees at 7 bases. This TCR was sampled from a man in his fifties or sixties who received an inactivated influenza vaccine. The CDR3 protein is CASSFLPLMRAGSNEQFF. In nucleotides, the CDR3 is TGTGCCAGCAGTTTCCTACCCCTCATGAGAGCGGGGAGCAATGAGCAGTTCTTC.